The 2 T cell receptor beta chains listed next were all sequenced from one sample in a study of blood T cells in healthy people across ages. A second PCR of about 7 to 12 cycles used a sample-barcoded 5' primer and a J-beta primer mix. One entry per CDR3 protein results from TCRdb running MiXCR on the 5' RACE reads. Here the sample spans about 930,000 distinct CDR3 sequences, 25% to 30% being singletons. These same records also appear under a second study, on T cells of mothers and their children.

Material for sequencing was blood. The receptors come from a woman between 40 and 55 years old in good health.

About this clonotype: This could be a read error, since a much larger clone is one nucleotide away. The chain combines TRBV28 with TRBJ2-5, with D possibly being TRBD1 or TRBD2 (5 bases each). The ends were cut back, 3 bases at V and 11 bases at J, with 13 bases in the middle. This CDR3 comprises 12 residues. Germline V gives CDR1 MDHEN, CDR2 SYDVKM. The CDR3 loop reads CASSFGGNKQYF. The CDR3 nucleotides read TGTGCCAGCAGTTTTGGGGGTAACAAGCAGTACTTC. Together with reference TRBV28 and TRBJ2-5, the CDR3 gives the full variable domain: DVKVTQSSRYLVKRTGEKVFLECVQDMDHENMFWYRQDPGLGLRLIYFSYDVKMKEKGDIPEGYSVSREKKERFSLILESASTNQTSMYLCASSFGGNKQYFGPGTRLLVL.

This clonotype was seen repeatedly, ten times or more. A much larger clone differs from this one at a single base, so this may be a read error. This chain links TRBV5-1 with TRBJ2-3, with TRBD2 as a possible D gene (6 bases). The CDR3 length is 14 residues. Trimming stripped 3 bases from V and 0 bases from J, with 8 bases between. In germline, CDR1 is SGHRS, CDR2 YFSETQ. The CDR3 reads CASSWGTSTDTQYF. The CDR3 DNA reads TGCGCCAGCAGCTGGGGGACTAGCACAGATACGCAGTATTTT.